This T cell receptor (beta chain) comes out of a study of cytomegalovirus exposure and HLA in healthy donors. As for this clone: Antigen: not known. The sample holds other DNA sequences that translate to the same CDR3.

J gave up 1 base and V 0 bases, and 1 base lay outside the gene matches. The CDR3 runs 15 residues. From germline, CDR1 is KGHSH and CDR2 LQKENI. The primer mix had 60 Vbeta and 13 Jbeta primers. Here immunoSEQ multiplex PCR was the method, and the copy in TCRdb shows in-frame clones only, minus some. The sample has 100,000 to 150,000 clones, about 81% seen once. Study-wide results and caveats: Some V segments, TRBV6-2 and TRBV6-3 among them, were indistinguishable and were therefore excluded. For most TCR beta V segments, an earlier analysis put the productive rate at about 87% or about 30% of the time.

Source material: PBMCs. The chain is built from TRBV18 and TRBJ2-7, with 9 bases identical to TRBD2. The receptor was derived from a woman aged 45-60 years in good health and CMV-seropositive. CDR3 residues: CASSPPAGGSYEQYF. As DNA, the CDR3 is TGTGCCAGCTCACCACCAGCGGGGGGATCCTACGAGCAGTACTTC. Looking up the rest from reference TRBV18 and TRBJ2-7 gives the full variable domain: NAGVMQNPRHLVRRRGQEARLRCSPMKGHSHVYWYRQLPEEGLKFMVYLQKENIIDESGMPKERFSAEFPKEGPSILRIQQVVRGDSAAYFCASSPPAGGSYEQYFGPGTRLTVT.